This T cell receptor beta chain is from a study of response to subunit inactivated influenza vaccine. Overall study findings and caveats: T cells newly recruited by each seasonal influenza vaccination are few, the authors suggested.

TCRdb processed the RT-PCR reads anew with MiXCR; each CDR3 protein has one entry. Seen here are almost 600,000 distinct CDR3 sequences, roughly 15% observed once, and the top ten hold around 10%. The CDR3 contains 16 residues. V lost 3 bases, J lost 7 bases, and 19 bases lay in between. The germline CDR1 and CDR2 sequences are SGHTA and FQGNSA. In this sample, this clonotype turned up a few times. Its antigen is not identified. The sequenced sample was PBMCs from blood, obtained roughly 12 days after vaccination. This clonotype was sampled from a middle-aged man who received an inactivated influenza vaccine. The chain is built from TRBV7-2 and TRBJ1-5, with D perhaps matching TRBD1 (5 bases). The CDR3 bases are TGTGCCAGCAGCTTCGCTGGACAAGGGGTGGAACAGCCCCAGCATTTT. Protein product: CASSFAGQGVEQPQHF.